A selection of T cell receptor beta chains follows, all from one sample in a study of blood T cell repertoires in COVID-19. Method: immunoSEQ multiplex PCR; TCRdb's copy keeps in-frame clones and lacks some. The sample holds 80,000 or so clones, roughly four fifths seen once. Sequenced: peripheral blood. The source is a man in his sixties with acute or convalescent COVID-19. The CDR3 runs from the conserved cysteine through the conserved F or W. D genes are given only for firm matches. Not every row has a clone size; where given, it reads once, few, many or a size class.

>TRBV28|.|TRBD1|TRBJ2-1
CASRPGTGGRNEQFF
TGTGCCAGCAGACCCGGGACAGGGGGGAGGAATGAGCAGTTCTTC
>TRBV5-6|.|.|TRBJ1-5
CASSLGDQPQHF
TGTGCCAGCAGCTTGGGAGATCAGCCCCAGCATTTT
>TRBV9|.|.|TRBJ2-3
CASSVGFTDTQYF
TGTGCCAGCAGCGTCGGTTTCACAGATACGCAGTATTTT
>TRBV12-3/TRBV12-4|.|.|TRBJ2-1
CASSLGGLRFF
TGTGCCAGCAGTTTGGGAGGTCTTCGGTTCTTC
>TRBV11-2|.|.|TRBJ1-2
CASSPGQHYGYTF
TGTGCCAGCAGCCCTGGACAGCACTATGGCTACACCTTC
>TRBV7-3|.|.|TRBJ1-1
CASSLQVNTEAFF
TGTGCCAGCAGCCTACAGGTTAACACTGAAGCTTTCTTT
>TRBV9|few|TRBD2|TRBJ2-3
CASSVGTSGGARSDTQYF
TGTGCCAGCAGCGTAGGGACTAGCGGGGGGGCGCGGTCAGATACGCAGTATTTT
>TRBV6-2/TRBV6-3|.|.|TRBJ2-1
CASSSRGGQNEQFF
TGTGCCAGCAGTTCCCGCGGAGGGCAGAACGAGCAGTTCTTC
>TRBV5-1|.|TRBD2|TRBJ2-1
CASSLVVAGSHNEQFF
TGCGCCAGCAGCTTGGTAGTAGCGGGGTCCCACAATGAGCAGTTCTTC
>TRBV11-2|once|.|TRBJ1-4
CASSLTGTLEKLFF
TGTGCCAGCAGCTTAACAGGGACCCTAGAAAAACTGTTTTTT
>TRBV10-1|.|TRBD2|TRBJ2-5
CASSEGLAENQETQYF
TGCGCCAGCAGTGAAGGACTAGCGGAGAATCAAGAGACCCAGTACTTC
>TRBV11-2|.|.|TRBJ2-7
CASSRAGNRYEQYF
TGTGCCAGCAGCCGGGCGGGGAACCGCTACGAGCAGTACTTC
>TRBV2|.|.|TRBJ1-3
CASSSTGTRGNTIYF
TGTGCCAGCAGTTCCACCGGGACTCGGGGAAACACCATATATTTT
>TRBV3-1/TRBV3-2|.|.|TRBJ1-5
CASSQMHRGNQPQHF
TGTGCCAGCAGCCAAATGCACAGGGGCAATCAGCCCCAGCATTTT
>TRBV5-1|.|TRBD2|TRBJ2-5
CASSIPREDETQYF
TGCGCCAGCAGTATACCGCGGGAGGATGAGACCCAGTACTTC
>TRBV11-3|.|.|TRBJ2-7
CASSLAPGEQYF
TGTGCCAGCAGCTTAGCCCCGGGAGAGCAGTACTTC
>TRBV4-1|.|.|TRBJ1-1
CASSPVLPGPMNTEAFF
TGCGCCAGCAGCCCCGTGTTACCAGGTCCTATGAACACTGAAGCTTTCTTT
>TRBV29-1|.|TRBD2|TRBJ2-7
CSVEDRRGGPSEQYF
TGCAGCGTTGAAGATCGACGGGGGGGACCTAGCGAGCAGTACTTC
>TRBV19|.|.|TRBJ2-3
CASSWEADTQYF
TGTGCCAGTAGTTGGGAGGCAGATACGCAGTATTTT
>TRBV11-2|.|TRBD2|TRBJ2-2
CASSSIPRAGGDGELFF
TGTGCCAGCAGCTCGATCCCACGAGCGGGGGGAGACGGGGAGCTGTTTTTT
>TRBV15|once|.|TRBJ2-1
CATSRVGGRNEQFF
TGTGCCACCAGCAGAGTAGGAGGAAGAAATGAGCAGTTCTTC
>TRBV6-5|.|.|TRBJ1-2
CASSYSGISYGYTF
TGTGCCAGCAGTTACTCGGGCATAAGCTATGGCTACACCTTC
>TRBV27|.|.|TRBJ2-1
CASRPPRTPGGYNEQFF
TGTGCCAGCAGACCGCCCCGGACACCGGGCGGTTACAATGAGCAGTTCTTC
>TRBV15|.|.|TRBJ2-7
CATSRGAGVSVYEQYF
TGTGCCACCAGCAGGGGGGCTGGTGTGTCAGTCTACGAGCAGTACTTC
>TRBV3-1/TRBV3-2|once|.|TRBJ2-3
CASSQLGVSSTDTQYF
TGTGCCAGCAGCCAACTAGGCGTGTCAAGCACAGATACGCAGTATTTT
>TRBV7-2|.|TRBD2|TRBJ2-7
CASSLIAGSYEQYF
TGTGCCAGCAGCTTGATAGCGGGTTCCTACGAGCAGTACTTC
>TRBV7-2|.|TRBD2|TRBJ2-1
CASSPAGGTSGRSGEQFF
TGTGCCAGCAGCCCCGCGGGGGGGACTAGCGGGCGGTCTGGTGAGCAGTTCTTC
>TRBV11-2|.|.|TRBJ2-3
CASSLGWQGVTDTQYF
TGTGCCAGCAGCTTAGGATGGCAGGGTGTAACAGATACGCAGTATTTT
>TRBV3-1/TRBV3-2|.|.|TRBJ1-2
CASSLRQRGYTF
TGTGCCAGCAGCCTGCGACAGAGAGGCTACACCTTC
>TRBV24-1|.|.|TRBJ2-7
CATSGGQIDEQYF
TGTGCCACCAGTGGAGGACAGATCGACGAGCAGTACTTC
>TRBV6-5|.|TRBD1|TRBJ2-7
CASSTGGRPEQYF
TGTGCCAGCAGTACAGGGGGCCGGCCCGAGCAGTACTTC